This is a list of T cell receptor beta chains from one sample in a study of tumor-infiltrating lymphocytes in primary liver carcinoma. MiXCR, run by TCRdb on the multiplex PCR reads, gives a single entry per CDR3 protein. The sample yields roughly 78,000 distinct CDR3 sequences, about 64% seen once. The sample taken for sequencing was liver tumor tissue from sampling region 4. These receptor sequences come from a woman in her sixties with primary liver carcinoma and hepatitis B virus infection. CDR3s include the opening cysteine and the closing phenylalanine or tryptophan. Each record gives: CDR3 length, D gene, clone size, J gene, V gene, CDR3 protein, CDR3 DNA. D genes are given only for firm matches. Rows give clone size only sometimes, using once, few, many, or a class for an expanded clone.

length: 11; D: -; size: once; J: TRBJ1-2; V: TRBV12-3/TRBV12-4; CDR3: CASSSGRSYTF; DNA: TGCGCCAGCAGTTCAGGACGGAGCTACACCTTC
length: 15; D: -; size: -; J: TRBJ2-4; V: TRBV11-2; CDR3: CVSNLEGLAKNIQYF; DNA: TGTGTCAGCAACTTAGAAGGATTAGCCAAAAACATTCAGTACTTC
length: 17; D: -; size: -; J: TRBJ2-5; V: TRBV28; CDR3: CATRGTGGVRYQETQNF; DNA: TGTGCCACCAGAGGGACGGGCGGGGTACGGTACCAAGAGACCCAGAACTTC
length: 14; D: -; size: -; J: TRBJ2-1; V: TRBV11-2; CDR3: CASSLWAVLSKQFF; DNA: TGTGCCAGCAGCTTGTGGGCAGTTCTGAGTAAGCAGTTCTTC
length: 13; D: -; size: -; J: TRBJ2-7; V: TRBV7-9; CDR3: CASSLSEPHKQYF; DNA: TGTGCCAGCAGCTTAAGCGAACCCCACAAGCAGTACTTC
length: 13; D: -; size: -; J: TRBJ2-1; V: TRBV11-1; CDR3: CTSSFDTDNEQFF; DNA: TGTACCAGCAGCTTCGACACGGATAATGAACAGTTCTTT
length: 12; D: -; size: -; J: TRBJ2-5; V: TRBV29-1; CDR3: CSVNPGPGTQYF; DNA: TGCAGCGTTAATCCTGGGCCGGGGACCCAGTACTTC
length: 16; D: -; size: -; J: TRBJ1-1; V: TRBV2; CDR3: CASSVEGFVGNTEAFF; DNA: TGTGCCAGCAGTGTGGAGGGGTTTGTTGGGAACACTGAAGCTTTCTTT
length: 13; D: -; size: many; J: TRBJ2-2; V: TRBV30; CDR3: CAWSGRRSGELFF; DNA: TGTGCCTGGAGTGGGCGACGATCCGGGGAGCTGTTTTTT
length: 16; D: -; size: -; J: TRBJ1-6; V: TRBV4-2; CDR3: CASSQEPGRGNSPLHF; DNA: TGTGCCAGCAGCCAAGAGCCGGGACGCGGGAATTCACCCCTCCACTTT
length: 18; D: TRBD2; size: -; J: TRBJ2-1; V: TRBV11-3; CDR3: CASSLEREGTNGNHEQFF; DNA: TGTGCCAGCAGCTTAGAAAGGGAGGGGACTAACGGGAACCATGAGCAGTTCTTC
length: 16; D: -; size: once; J: TRBJ2-3; V: TRBV11-2; CDR3: CASSASSRASTDTQYF; DNA: TGTGCCAGCAGCGCAAGTAGCAGGGCTAGCACAGATACGCAGTATTTT
length: 16; D: TRBD2; size: many; J: TRBJ2-1; V: TRBV12-3/TRBV12-4; CDR3: CASRSSGRTSYNEQFF; DNA: TGTGCCAGCAGGAGTAGCGGGAGAACTTCCTACAATGAGCAGTTCTTC
length: 18; D: TRBD1; size: -; J: TRBJ2-7; V: TRBV2; CDR3: CASSVTVNPTGGTYEQYF; DNA: TGTGCCAGCAGTGTCACCGTCAACCCAACAGGGGGGACCTACGAGCAGTACTTC
length: 16; D: TRBD2; size: many; J: TRBJ2-4; V: TRBV7-8; CDR3: CASSPRLALAKNIQYF; DNA: TGTGCCAGCAGCCCCCGACTAGCCCTAGCCAAAAACATTCAGTACTTC
length: 14; D: -; size: -; J: TRBJ1-1; V: TRBV6-5; CDR3: CVSSPGALATEAFF; DNA: TGTGTCAGCAGTCCTGGGGCCTTGGCCACTGAGGCTTTCTTT
length: 16; D: TRBD1; size: -; J: TRBJ2-1; V: TRBV4-1; CDR3: CASIDNRGYGPNERFF; DNA: TGCGCCAGCATCGATAACAGGGGATATGGTCCCAATGAGCGGTTCTTC
length: 12; D: -; size: -; J: TRBJ2-2; V: TRBV29-1; CDR3: CSGRNRTGEPFF; DNA: TGCAGCGGGCGCAACAGAACCGGGGAGCCGTTTTTT
length: 16; D: -; size: -; J: TRBJ2-7; V: TRBV4-1; CDR3: CASSQCTETRLYEQYF; DNA: TGCGCCAGCAGCCAATGTACGGAGACAAGACTTTACGAGCAGTACTTC
length: 12; D: -; size: -; J: TRBJ1-1; V: TRBV6-1; CDR3: CASGVLQGGAFF; DNA: TGTGCTAGCGGGGTACTACAGGGCGGAGCTTTCTTT